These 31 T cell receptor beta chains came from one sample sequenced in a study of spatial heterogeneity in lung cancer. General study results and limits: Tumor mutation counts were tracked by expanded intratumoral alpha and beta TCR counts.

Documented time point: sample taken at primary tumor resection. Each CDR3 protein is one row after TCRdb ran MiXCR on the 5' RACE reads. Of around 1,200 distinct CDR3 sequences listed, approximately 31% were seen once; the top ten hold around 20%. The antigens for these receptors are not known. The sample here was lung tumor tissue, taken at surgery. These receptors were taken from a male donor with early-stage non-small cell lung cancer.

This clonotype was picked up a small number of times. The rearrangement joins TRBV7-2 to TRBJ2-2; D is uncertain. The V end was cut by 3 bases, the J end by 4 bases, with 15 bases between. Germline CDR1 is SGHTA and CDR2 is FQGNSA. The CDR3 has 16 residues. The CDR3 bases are TGTGCCAGCAGCTTTCAGACCCTTCGAGGCACCGGGGAGCTGTTTTTT. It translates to CASSFQTLRGTGELFF.

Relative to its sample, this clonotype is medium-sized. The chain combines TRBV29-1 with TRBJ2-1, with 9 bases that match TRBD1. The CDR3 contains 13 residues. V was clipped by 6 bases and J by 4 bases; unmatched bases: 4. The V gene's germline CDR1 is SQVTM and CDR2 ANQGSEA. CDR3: CSVGTGPYNEQFF. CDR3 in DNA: TGCAGCGTAGGGACAGGGCCATACAATGAGCAGTTCTTC.

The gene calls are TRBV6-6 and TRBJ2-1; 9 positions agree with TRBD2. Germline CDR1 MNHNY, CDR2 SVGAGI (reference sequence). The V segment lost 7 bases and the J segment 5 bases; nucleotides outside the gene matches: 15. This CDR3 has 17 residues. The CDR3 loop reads CASTGPLVGGGDNEQFF. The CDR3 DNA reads TGTGCCAGCACCGGTCCTCTGGTTGGCGGGGGGGACAATGAGCAGTTCTTC.

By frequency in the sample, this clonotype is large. CDR3: CSVEGVTGYRSTDTQYF. The CDR3 DNA reads as TGCAGCGTTGAAGGGGTGACAGGGTACCGAAGCACAGATACGCAGTATTTT. The J gene is TRBJ2-3, the V gene TRBV29-1; 7 nucleotides align to TRBD1. Unmatched junction bases numbered 10, after V lost 1 base and J lost 0 bases. CDR1 and CDR2 (germline): SQVTM, ANQGSEA. The CDR3 has 17 residues.

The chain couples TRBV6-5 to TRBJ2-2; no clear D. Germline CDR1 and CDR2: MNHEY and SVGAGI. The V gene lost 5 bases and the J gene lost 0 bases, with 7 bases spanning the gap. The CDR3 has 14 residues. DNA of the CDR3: TGTGCCAGCAGTCCACTCGCGAACACCGGGGAGCTGTTTTTT. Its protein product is CASSPLANTGELFF.

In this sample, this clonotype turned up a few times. This chain's CDR3 is CASSPPTGGGKNIQYF. Written as DNA, the CDR3 is TGTGCCAGCAGTCCACCGACCGGGGGCGGCAAAAACATTCAGTACTTC. V usage is TRBV12-3 or TRBV12-4 and J usage is TRBJ2-4; D is tentatively TRBD1 or TRBD2 (6 bases each). V lost 5 bases and J lost 3, with 17 bases in between. The CDR3 extends over 16 amino acids.

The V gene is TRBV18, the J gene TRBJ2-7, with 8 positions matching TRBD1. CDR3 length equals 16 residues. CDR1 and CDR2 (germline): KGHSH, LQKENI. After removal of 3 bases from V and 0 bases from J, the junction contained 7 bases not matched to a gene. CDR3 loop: CASSPFQGANSYEQYF. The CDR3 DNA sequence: TGTGCCAGCTCACCCTTCCAGGGGGCGAACTCCTACGAGCAGTACTTC.

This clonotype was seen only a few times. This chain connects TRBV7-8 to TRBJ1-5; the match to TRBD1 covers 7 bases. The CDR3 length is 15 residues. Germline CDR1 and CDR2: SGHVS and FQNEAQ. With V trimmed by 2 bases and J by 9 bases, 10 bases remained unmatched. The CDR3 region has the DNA TGTGCCAGCAGCTTAAACACAGGGGACCTTCTGCCCCAGCATTTT. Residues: CASSLNTGDLLPQHF.

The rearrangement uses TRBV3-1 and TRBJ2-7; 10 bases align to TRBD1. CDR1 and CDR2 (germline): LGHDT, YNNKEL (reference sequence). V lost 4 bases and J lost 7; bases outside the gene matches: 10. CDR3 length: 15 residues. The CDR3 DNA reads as TGTGCCAGCAGCCCATCTGACAGGGGGCTAGGGGAGCAGTACTTC. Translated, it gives CASSPSDRGLGEQYF.

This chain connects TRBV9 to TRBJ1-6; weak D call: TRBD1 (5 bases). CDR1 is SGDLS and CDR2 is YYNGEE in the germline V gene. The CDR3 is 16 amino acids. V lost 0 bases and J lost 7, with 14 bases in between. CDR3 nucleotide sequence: TGTGCCAGCAGCGTAGGGGGCGGTCGGGGAAATTCACCCCTCCACTTT. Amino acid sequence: CASSVGGGRGNSPLHF.

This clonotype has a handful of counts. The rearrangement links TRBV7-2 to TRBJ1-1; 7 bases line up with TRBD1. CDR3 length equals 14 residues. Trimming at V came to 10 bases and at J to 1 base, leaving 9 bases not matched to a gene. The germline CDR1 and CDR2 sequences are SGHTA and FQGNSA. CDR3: CATGPGQRNTEAFF. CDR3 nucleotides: TGTGCCACCGGACCGGGACAGAGGAACACTGAAGCTTTCTTT. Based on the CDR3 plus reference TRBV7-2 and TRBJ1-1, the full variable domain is GAGVSQSPSNKVTEKGKDVELRCDPISGHTALYWYRQSLGQGLEFLIYFQGNSAPDKSGLPSDRFSAERTGGSVSTLTIQRTQQEDSAVYLCATGPGQRNTEAFFGQGTRLTVV.

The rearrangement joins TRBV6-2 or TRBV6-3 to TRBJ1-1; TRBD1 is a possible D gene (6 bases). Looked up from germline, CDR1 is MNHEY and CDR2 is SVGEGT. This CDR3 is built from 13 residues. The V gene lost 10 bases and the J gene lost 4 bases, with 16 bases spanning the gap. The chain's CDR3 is CATRRTAGTEAFF. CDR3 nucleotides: TGTGCCACCCGTCGGACAGCGGGCACTGAAGCTTTCTTT.

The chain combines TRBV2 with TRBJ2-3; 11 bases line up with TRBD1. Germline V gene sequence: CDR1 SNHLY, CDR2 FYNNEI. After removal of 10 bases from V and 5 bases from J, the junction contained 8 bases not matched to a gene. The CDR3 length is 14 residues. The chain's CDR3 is CATTGQGAEDTQYF. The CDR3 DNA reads TGTGCCACCACCGGACAGGGGGCGGAAGATACGCAGTATTTT.

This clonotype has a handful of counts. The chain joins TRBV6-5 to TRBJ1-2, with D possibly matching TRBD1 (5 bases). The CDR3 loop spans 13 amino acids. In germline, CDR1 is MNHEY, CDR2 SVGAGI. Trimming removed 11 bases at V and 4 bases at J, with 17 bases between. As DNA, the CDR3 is TGTGCCCGATTGGGGACTCGAAGCTATGGCTACACCTTC. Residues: CARLGTRSYGYTF.

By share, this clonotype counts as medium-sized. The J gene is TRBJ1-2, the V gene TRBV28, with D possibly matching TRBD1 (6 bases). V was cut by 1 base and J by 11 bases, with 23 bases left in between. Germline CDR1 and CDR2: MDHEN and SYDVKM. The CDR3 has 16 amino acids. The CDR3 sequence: CASSLSPWGHQSRYTF. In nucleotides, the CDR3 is TGTGCCAGCAGTTTATCTCCTTGGGGACACCAATCCCGGTACACCTTC.

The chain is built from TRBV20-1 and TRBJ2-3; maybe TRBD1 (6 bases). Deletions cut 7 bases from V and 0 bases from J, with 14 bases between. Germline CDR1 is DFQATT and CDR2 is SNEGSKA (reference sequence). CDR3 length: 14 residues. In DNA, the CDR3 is TGCAGTGTGTGGCAGGGGCCTAGCACAGATACGCAGTATTTT. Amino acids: CSVWQGPSTDTQYF.

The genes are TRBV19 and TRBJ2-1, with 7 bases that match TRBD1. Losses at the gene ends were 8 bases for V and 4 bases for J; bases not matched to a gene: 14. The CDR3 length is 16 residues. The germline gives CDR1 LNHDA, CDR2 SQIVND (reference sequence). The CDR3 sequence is CASSGRTGQRYNEQFF. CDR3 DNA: TGTGCCAGTTCCGGGCGAACGGGACAGAGATACAATGAGCAGTTCTTC.

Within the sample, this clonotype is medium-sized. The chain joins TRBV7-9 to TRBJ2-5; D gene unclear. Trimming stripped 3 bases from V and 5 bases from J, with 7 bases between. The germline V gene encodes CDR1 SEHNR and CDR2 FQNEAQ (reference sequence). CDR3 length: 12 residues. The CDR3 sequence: CASSFDRETQYF. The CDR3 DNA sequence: TGTGCCAGCAGCTTCGATCGGGAGACCCAGTACTTC.

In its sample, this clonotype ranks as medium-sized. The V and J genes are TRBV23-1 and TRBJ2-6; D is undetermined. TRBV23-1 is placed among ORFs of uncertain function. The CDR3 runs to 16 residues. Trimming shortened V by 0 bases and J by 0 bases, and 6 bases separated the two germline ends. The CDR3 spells CASSQSQSSGANVLTF. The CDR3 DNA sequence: TGCGCCAGCAGTCAATCCCAGAGCTCTGGGGCCAACGTCCTGACTTTC.

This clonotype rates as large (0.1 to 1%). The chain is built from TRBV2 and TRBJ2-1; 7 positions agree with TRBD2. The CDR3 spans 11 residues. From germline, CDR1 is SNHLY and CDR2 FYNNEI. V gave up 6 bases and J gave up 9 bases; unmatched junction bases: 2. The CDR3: CASRRELEQFF. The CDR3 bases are TGTGCCAGCAGGCGGGAGCTTGAGCAGTTCTTC.

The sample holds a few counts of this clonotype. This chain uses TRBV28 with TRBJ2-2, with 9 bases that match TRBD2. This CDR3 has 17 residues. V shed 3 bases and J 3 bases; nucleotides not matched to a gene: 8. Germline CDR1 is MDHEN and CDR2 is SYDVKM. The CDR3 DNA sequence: TGTGCCAGCAGTTTGGGCCTTTTAGCGGGAGACACCGGGGAGCTGTTTTTT. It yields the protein CASSLGLLAGDTGELFF.

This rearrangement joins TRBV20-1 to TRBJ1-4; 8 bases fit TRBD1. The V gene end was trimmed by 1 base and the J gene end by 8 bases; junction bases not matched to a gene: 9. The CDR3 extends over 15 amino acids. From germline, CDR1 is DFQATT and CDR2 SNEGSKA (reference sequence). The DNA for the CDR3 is TGCAGTGCTAGAGTCCCGACAGGGGACGGAGAAAAACTGTTTTTT. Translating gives CSARVPTGDGEKLFF.

The DNA of the CDR3 is TGTGCCAGCAGCTTGGCTCTCCAAGAGACCCAGTACTTC. Translated, it gives CASSLALQETQYF. This rearrangement joins TRBV5-4 to TRBJ2-5; D is ambiguous. Trimming took off 0 bases at V and 1 base at J, with 4 bases between the two ends. The CDR3 covers 13 residues. Germline values: CDR1 SGHNT, CDR2 YYREEE (reference sequence).

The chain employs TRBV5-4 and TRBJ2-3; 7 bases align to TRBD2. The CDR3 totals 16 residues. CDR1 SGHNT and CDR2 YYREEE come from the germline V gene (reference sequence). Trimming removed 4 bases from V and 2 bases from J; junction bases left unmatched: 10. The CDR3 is CASSIRGGGDTDTQYF. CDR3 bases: TGTGCCAGCAGCATACGTGGTGGGGGGGACACAGATACGCAGTATTTT.

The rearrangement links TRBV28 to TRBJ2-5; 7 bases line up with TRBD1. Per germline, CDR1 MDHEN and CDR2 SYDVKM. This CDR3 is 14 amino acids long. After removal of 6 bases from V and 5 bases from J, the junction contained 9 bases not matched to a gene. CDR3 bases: TGTGCCAGCAGCCGCACAGGGGACGCGGAGACCCAGTACTTC. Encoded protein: CASSRTGDAETQYF.

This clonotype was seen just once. CDR3 in amino acids: CATGPGTGETDTQYF. CDR3 bases: TGTGCCACCGGCCCCGGGACAGGGGAAACAGATACGCAGTATTTT. The rearrangement links TRBV15 to TRBJ2-3; TRBD1 matches 10 bases. The germline V gene encodes CDR1 LNHNV and CDR2 YYDKDF (reference sequence). V lost 8 bases and J lost 3; bases outside the gene matches: 8. This CDR3 spans 15 amino acids.

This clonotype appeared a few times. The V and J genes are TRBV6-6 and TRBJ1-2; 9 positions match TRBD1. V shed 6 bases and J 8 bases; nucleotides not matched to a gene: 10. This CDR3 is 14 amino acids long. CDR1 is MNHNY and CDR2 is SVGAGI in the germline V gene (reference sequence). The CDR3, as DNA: TGTGCCAGCAGGATACAGGGGGCAACGCGGGGCTACACCTTC. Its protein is CASRIQGATRGYTF.

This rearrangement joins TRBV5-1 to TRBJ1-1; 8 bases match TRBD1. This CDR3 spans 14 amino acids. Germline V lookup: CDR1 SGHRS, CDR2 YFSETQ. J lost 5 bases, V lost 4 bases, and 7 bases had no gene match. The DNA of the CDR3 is TGCGCCAGCAGCCCCCAGGGGGCAGATACTGAAGCTTTCTTT. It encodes CASSPQGADTEAFF.

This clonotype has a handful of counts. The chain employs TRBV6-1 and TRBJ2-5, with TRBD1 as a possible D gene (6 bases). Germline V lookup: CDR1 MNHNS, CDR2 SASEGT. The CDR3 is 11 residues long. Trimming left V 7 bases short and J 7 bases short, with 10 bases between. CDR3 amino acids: CASTLGGTQYF. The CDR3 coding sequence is TGTGCCAGCACTCTAGGGGGGACCCAGTACTTC.

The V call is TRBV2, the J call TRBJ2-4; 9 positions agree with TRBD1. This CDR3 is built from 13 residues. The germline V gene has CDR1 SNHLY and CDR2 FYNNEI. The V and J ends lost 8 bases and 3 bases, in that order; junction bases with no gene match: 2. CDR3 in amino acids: CASLDRGKNIQYF. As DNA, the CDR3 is TGTGCCAGCTTGGACAGGGGCAAAAACATTCAGTACTTC.

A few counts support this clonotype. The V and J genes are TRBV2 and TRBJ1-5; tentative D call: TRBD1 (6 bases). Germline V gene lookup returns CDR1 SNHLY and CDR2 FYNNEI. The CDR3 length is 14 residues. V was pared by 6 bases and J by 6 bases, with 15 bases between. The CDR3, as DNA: TGTGCCAGCAGAGCAGGGGCCGGAGGTCAGCCCCAGCATTTT. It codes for CASRAGAGGQPQHF.